Listed below are T cell receptor beta chains from one sample, sequenced in a study of regulatory T cells in long-lasting Graves disease. TCRdb re-called the multiplex PCR reads through MiXCR, storing one row per CDR3 protein. The table shows hundreds of thousands of distinct CDR3 sequences, with approximately 13% occurring only once. The same specimen was also included in a second study, on T cells in Graves' hyperthyroidism and ophthalmopathy.

This specimen consisted of peripheral blood mononuclear cells (PBMCs), obtained at new diagnosis, from a patient treated with antithyroid drugs. The origin of the receptors is a man aged 30-40 years with Graves disease. CDR3s include the opening cysteine and the closing phenylalanine or tryptophan. The D gene is left open where the match is weak. Expanded clones are given a class, and other clones once, few, many or no size at all.

TRBV19	few	NA	TRBJ1-1	TGTGCCAGTAGTTACCAGGGAGGGGTCGAAGCTTTCTTT	CASSYQGGVEAFF
TRBV7-2	NA	NA	TRBJ1-2	TGTGCCAGCAGCTTAAGGGGGAGGGCTGGCTACACCTTC	CASSLRGRAGYTF
TRBV29-1	few	NA	TRBJ2-2	TGCAGCGTTCCAACAAGGGCCGGGGAGCTGTTTTTT	CSVPTRAGELFF
TRBV5-1	many	NA	TRBJ2-2	TGCGCCAGCAGCTGGCGCCAGGAGGGGGGCACCGGGGAGCTGTTTTTT	CASSWRQEGGTGELFF
TRBV5-1	many	TRBD1	TRBJ1-2	TGTGCCAGCAGCCCGCTGACGACAGGGGACTATGGCTACACCTTC	CASSPLTTGDYGYTF
TRBV24-1	many	TRBD1	TRBJ2-3	TGTGCCACCAGTGATCCGACCGGGACAGAGAGCACAGATACGCAGTATTTT	CATSDPTGTESTDTQYF
TRBV19	NA	NA	TRBJ2-6	TGTGCCAGTAGTATCCCCCGGGACCTATCCTCTGGGGCCAACGTCCTGACTTTC	CASSIPRDLSSGANVLTF
TRBV4-1	few	NA	TRBJ2-7	TGCGCCAGCAGCCAAGATGGCAGGGCCTACGAGCAGTACTTC	CASSQDGRAYEQYF
TRBV12-3/TRBV12-4	many	TRBD2	TRBJ2-2	TGTGCCAGCAGTTCCGGACTAGCGGGAATGTCCGGGGAGCTGTTTTTT	CASSSGLAGMSGELFF
TRBV5-6	few	NA	TRBJ2-6	TGTGCCAGCAGCTTTTTGGGTACCTCTGGGGCCAACGTCCTGACTTTC	CASSFLGTSGANVLTF
TRBV27	many	NA	TRBJ2-4	TGTGCCAACAGTGCAACAGTAGCCAAAAACATTCAGTACTTC	CANSATVAKNIQYF
TRBV7-2	many	NA	TRBJ2-7	TGTGCCAGCAGCTTAGTGGGCCCATCCTACGAGCAGTACTTC	CASSLVGPSYEQYF
TRBV18	few	TRBD1	TRBJ2-1	TGTGCCAGCTCGCAGGGGGCCGTTGAGCAGTTCTTC	CASSQGAVEQFF
TRBV12-3/TRBV12-4	NA	NA	TRBJ2-3	TGTGCCAGCTTCGTGGGACTTATCACAGATATGCAGTATTTT	CASFVGLITDMQYF
TRBV7-3	many	NA	TRBJ2-5	TGTGCCAGCAGCCAAGGGGACGAAGAGACCCAGTACTTC	CASSQGDEETQYF
TRBV20-1	NA	TRBD2	TRBJ2-1	TGCAGTGCTAGAGATCAGACTAGCGGGAGGGCCGGGAACAATGAGCAGTTCTTC	CSARDQTSGRAGNNEQFF
TRBV27	many	TRBD1	TRBJ1-2	TGTGCCAGCAGTTTAAACAGGGGGCAGGGAGGCTACACCTTC	CASSLNRGQGGYTF
TRBV19	NA	NA	TRBJ2-3	TGTGCCAGTAGTATCCCCCGGGGGGATACGCAGTATTTT	CASSIPRGDTQYF
TRBV25-1	NA	TRBD1	TRBJ1-2	TGTGCCAGCGGGCCCCCCCCCGACAGGGTCTATGGCTACACCTTC	CASGPPPDRVYGYTF
TRBV7-9	few	TRBD1	TRBJ1-4	TGTGCCAGCAGCTCTGGGACAGAAATCTTCCTCAGAGAAAAACTGTTTTTT	CASSSGTEIFLREKLFF
TRBV20-1	many	NA	TRBJ2-2	TGCAGTGCTAGAGTTTACGGACCCACCGGGGAGCTGTTTTTT	CSARVYGPTGELFF
TRBV7-8	many	TRBD2	TRBJ2-3	TGTGCCAGCACCAGCGGGAGGGCAGATACGCAGTATTTT	CASTSGRADTQYF
TRBV7-2	many	NA	TRBJ2-2	TGTGCCAGCAGCCCATACCTCATCAGAGGGAACACCGGGGAGCTGTTTTTT	CASSPYLIRGNTGELFF
TRBV19	NA	NA	TRBJ1-2	TGTGCCAGTAGCCCGGCCCCCAGGGAGTATGGCTACACCTTC	CASSPAPREYGYTF
TRBV5-1	many	NA	TRBJ2-7	TGCGCCAGCAGCTTGAGGGACCTACCCCTGTACGAGCAGTACTTC	CASSLRDLPLYEQYF
TRBV7-9	NA	NA	TRBJ2-3	TGTGCCCATGGCTACCCAGATACGCAGTATTTT	CAHGYPDTQYF
TRBV15	NA	NA	TRBJ2-1	TGTGCCACCAGCAGAGGGAGAACAGGGTCCGACAATGAGCAGTTCTTC	CATSRGRTGSDNEQFF
TRBV20-1	many	NA	TRBJ2-7	TGCAGTGCTAGTCAGACGGCCGTCCACGAGCAGTACTTC	CSASQTAVHEQYF
TRBV12-3/TRBV12-4	many	TRBD2	TRBJ2-1	TGTGCCAGCACCCGGGGACTAGCGGGAGTATTAAGGTACAATGAGCAGTTCTTC	CASTRGLAGVLRYNEQFF
TRBV5-1	many	NA	TRBJ1-2	TGCGCCAGCAGCCCGGACACGTCCCGTACGGGCTACACCTTC	CASSPDTSRTGYTF
TRBV2	many	TRBD1	TRBJ2-7	TGTGCCAGCACCGAAACCGGGACAGCCTACGAGCAGTACTTC	CASTETGTAYEQYF
TRBV12-3/TRBV12-4	many	TRBD1	TRBJ1-2	TGTGCCAGCACCGAGGGGGCTGTCTATGGCTACACCTTC	CASTEGAVYGYTF
TRBV6-5	few	TRBD1	TRBJ1-2	TGTGCCAGCAGTTACTCGGGAGGGGGCCATGGCTACACCTTC	CASSYSGGGHGYTF
TRBV5-1	NA	NA	TRBJ1-1	TGCGCCAGCAGCTTGGAGCTGACAGCATCCGTAAGGAACACTGAAGCTTTCTTT	CASSLELTASVRNTEAFF
TRBV19	many	TRBD1	TRBJ1-1	TGTGCCAGTAGTATAGGGGACAGGGGAGTTCGTACCTATGAAGCTTTCTTT	CASSIGDRGVRTYEAFF
TRBV5-5	many	NA	TRBJ2-5	TGTGCCAGCAAAGGATTAAGTGGGGGTTGGCAAGAGACCCAGTACTTC	CASKGLSGGWQETQYF
TRBV5-1	many	NA	TRBJ2-2	TGCGCCAGCAGCTCAGAGGGTCTGGGACGGAACACCGGGGAGCTGTTTTTT	CASSSEGLGRNTGELFF
TRBV11-2	many	NA	TRBJ1-1	TGTGCCAGCAGCCCGGACACCTTGAACACTGAAGCTTTCTTT	CASSPDTLNTEAFF
TRBV29-1	many	NA	TRBJ2-7	TGCAGCGTTGGGGGGGATTGGGACGAGCAGTACTTC	CSVGGDWDEQYF
TRBV20-1	many	NA	TRBJ2-3	TGCAGTGCCTTGACTGCTAGCACAGATACGCAGTATTTT	CSALTASTDTQYF
TRBV11-3	NA	TRBD2	TRBJ2-3	TGTGCCAGCAGCCAACAAGGACTAGTGGGAGGGCGAGAAACAGATACGCAGTATTTT	CASSQQGLVGGRETDTQYF
TRBV4-2	few	NA	TRBJ1-4	TGTGCCAGCAGCGCGGGGGGGGTCGAGAATGAAAAACTGTTTTTT	CASSAGGVENEKLFF